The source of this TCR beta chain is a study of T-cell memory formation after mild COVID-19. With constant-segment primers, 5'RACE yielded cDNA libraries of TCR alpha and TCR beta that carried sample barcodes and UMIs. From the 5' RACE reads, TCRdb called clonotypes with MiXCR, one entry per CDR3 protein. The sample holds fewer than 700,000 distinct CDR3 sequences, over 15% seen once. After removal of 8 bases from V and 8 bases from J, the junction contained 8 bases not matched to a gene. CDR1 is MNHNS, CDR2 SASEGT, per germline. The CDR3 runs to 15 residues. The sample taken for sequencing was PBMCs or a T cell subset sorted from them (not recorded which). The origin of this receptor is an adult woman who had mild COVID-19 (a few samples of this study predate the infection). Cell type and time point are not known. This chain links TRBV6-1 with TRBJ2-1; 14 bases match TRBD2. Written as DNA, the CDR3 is TGTGCCAGCCAGACTAGCGGGGGGGCCGGCTATGAGCAGTTCTTC. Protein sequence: CASQTSGGAGYEQFF.